Here is one T cell receptor beta chain with its context. Its target is unknown. Unique molecular identifiers were used to barcode this TCRbeta library. TCRdb re-called the PCR reads with MiXCR, one entry per CDR3 protein. The sample holds about 590,000 distinct CDR3 sequences; 10% to 15% are singletons and the top ten take over 2%. The entry originates in a study of T-cell reconstitution after alpha-beta-depleted transplantation in children. Whole-study results and caveats: Some patients' high day-60 TCRbeta diversity was traced to surviving recipient T cells and thymic progenitors. From newly produced T cells came most of the T-cell counts and diversity one year after transplant. The origin of alpha-beta T cells about two months after transplant was reportedly several hundred expanded graft clones.

There are 16 residues in the CDR3. With 0 bases removed from V and 1 base from J, the gap between germline ends came to 10 bases. CDR1 is SGHDN and CDR2 is FVKESK in the germline V gene. The V and J genes are TRBV14 and TRBJ1-5; TRBD1 might be the D (5 bases). The sequences come from PBMCs, mostly from graft donor cells, collected 360 days after TCRalphabeta/CD19-depleted stem cell transplant. The clonotype was recovered from a male patient between 10 and 17 years old who had a stem cell transplant for acute myeloid leukemia, so the T cells may come from the graft donor. This CDR3 is CASSQDGDSSNQPQHF. The CDR3 nucleotides read TGTGCCAGCAGCCAAGATGGCGACAGCAGCAATCAGCCCCAGCATTTT.